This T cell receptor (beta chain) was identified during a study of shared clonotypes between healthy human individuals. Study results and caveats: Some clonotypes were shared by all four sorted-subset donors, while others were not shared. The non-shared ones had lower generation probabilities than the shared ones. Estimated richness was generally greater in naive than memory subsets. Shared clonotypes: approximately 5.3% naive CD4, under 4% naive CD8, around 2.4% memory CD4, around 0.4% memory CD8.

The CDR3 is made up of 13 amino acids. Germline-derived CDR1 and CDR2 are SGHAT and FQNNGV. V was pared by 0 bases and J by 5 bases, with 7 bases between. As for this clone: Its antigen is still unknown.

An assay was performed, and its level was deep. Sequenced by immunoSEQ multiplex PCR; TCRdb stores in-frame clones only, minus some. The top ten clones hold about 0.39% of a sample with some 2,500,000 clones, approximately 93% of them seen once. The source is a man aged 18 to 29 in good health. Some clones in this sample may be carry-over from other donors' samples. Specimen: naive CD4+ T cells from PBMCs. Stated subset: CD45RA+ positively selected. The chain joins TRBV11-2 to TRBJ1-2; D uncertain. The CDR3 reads CASSLDGGYGYTF. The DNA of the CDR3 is TGTGCCAGCAGCTTAGATGGCGGATATGGCTACACCTTC. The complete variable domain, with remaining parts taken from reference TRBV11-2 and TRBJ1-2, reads EAGVAQSPRYKIIEKRQSVAFWCNPISGHATLYWYQQILGQGPKLLIQFQNNGVVDDSQLPKDRFSAERLKGVDSTLKIQPAKLEDSAVYLCASSLDGGYGYTFGSGTRLTVV.